This T cell receptor beta chain was captured by sequencing in a study of blood T cell repertoires in COVID-19. In the original analysis: Researchers report that nucleated cell counts were estimated from reference gene primer amplification. Sequenced by immunoSEQ multiplex PCR; TCRdb stores in-frame clones only, minus some. V and J calls and clone size are as listed in that table; D and trimming were resolved from the DNA. Among tens of thousands of clones, around 84% were seen once, and the ten largest hold 3.5% to 4.5%. This TCR came from a man in his fifties with acute or convalescent COVID-19. The sequenced material came from peripheral blood.

Here the CDR3 reads CASRTRDRGEQFF. CDR3 sequence (DNA): TGTGCCAGCAGGACGAGGGACAGGGGTGAGCAGTTCTTC. The chain couples TRBV7-2 to TRBJ2-1, with 10 bases that match TRBD1. CDR1 and CDR2 (germline): SGHTA, FQGNSA. The CDR3 totals 13 residues. Germline trimming cut 6 bases from V and 9 bases from J; bases unmatched to any gene: 5.